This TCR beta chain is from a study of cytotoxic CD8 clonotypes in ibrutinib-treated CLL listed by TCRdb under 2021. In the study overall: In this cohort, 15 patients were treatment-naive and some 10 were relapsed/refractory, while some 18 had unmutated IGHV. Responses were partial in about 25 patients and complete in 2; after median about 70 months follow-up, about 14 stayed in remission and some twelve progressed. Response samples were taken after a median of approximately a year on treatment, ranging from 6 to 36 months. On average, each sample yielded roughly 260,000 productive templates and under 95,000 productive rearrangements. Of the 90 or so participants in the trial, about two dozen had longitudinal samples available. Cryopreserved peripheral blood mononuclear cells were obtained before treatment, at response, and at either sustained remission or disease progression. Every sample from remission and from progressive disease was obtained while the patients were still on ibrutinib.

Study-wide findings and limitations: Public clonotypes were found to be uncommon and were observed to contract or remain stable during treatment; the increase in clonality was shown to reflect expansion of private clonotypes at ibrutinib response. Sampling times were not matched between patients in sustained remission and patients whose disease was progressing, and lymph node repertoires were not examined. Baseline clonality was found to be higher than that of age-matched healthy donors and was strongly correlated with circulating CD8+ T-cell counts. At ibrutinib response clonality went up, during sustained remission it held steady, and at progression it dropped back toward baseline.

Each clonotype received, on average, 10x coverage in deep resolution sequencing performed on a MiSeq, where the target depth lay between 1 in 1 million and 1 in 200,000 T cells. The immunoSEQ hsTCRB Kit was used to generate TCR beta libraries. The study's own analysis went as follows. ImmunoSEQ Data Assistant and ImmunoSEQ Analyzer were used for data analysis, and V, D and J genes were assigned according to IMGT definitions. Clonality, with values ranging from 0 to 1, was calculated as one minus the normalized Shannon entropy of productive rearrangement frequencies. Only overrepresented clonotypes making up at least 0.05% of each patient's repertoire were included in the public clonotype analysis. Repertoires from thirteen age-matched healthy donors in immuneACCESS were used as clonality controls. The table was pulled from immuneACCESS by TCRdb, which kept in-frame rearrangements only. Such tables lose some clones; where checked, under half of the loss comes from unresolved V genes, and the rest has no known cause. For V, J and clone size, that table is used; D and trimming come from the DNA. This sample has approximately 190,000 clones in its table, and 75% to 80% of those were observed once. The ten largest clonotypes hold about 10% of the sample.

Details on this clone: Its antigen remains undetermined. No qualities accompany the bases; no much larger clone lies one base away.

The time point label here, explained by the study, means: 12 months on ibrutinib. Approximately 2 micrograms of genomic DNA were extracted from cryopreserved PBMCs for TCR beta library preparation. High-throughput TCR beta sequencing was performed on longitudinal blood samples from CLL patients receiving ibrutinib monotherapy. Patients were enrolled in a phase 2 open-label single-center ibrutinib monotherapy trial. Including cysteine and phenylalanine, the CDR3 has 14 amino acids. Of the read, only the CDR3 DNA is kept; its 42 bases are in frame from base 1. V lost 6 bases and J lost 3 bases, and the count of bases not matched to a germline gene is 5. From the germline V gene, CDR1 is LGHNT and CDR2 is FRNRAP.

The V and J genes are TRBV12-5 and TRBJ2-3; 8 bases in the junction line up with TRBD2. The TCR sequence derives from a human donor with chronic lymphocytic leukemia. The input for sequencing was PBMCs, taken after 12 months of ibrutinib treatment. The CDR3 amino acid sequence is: CASGPGLATDTQYF. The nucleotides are TGTGCTAGTGGCCCCGGACTAGCAACAGATACGCAGTATTTT.